Below are 25 T cell receptor beta chains sequenced from a single sample in a study of cytomegalovirus exposure and HLA in healthy donors. The PCR was carried out with 60 Vbeta primers and 13 Jbeta primers. Assay used: immunoSEQ multiplex PCR; TCRdb lists only in-frame clones, some missing. The data show 80,000 to 100,000 clones, 81% seen once. The sequencing sample was made of PBMCs. The receptor source for this set is a human donor in good health.

The V call is TRBV6-6, the J call TRBJ1-6; 7 nucleotides match TRBD1. This CDR3 region has 16 residues. Germline V lookup: CDR1 MNHNY, CDR2 SVGAGI (reference sequence). V dropped 6 bases and J dropped 5; count of bases not matched to a gene: 10. The CDR3 DNA is TGTGCCAGCAGGGATGGGACAGATCTCAATAATTCACCCCTCCACTTT. This encodes CASRDGTDLNNSPLHF.

The chain carries TRBV6-6 and TRBJ2-2; 10 bases fit TRBD2. This CDR3 comprises 15 residues. With 7 bases clipped from V and 4 bases from J, the junction kept 6 bases outside the gene matches. CDR1 MNHNY and CDR2 SVGAGI come from the germline V gene (reference sequence). In DNA, the CDR3 is TGTGCCAGCAAGGTCACTAGCGGGATCACCGGGGAGCTGTTTTTT. Its protein is CASKVTSGITGELFF.

This chain uses TRBV6-5 with TRBJ2-7; 11 bases align to TRBD2. J gave up 4 bases and V 3 bases, and 5 bases lay outside the gene matches. The V gene's germline CDR1 is MNHEY and CDR2 SVGAGI. The CDR3 totals 15 residues. This CDR3 is CASSYTGTSGYEQYF. The CDR3 DNA reads as TGTGCCAGCAGTTATACCGGGACTAGCGGTTACGAGCAGTACTTC.

The gene calls are TRBV2 and TRBJ1-1, with a possible D match to TRBD1 (5 bases). Trimming removed 4 bases from V and 0 bases from J, with 9 bases in between. This CDR3 has 14 amino acids. In germline, CDR1 is SNHLY, CDR2 FYNNEI. The CDR3: CASSGQTVNTEAFF. The CDR3 DNA is TGTGCCAGCAGTGGCCAGACAGTGAACACTGAAGCTTTCTTT.

The chain recombines TRBV5-6 with TRBJ2-7, with 12 bases fitting TRBD2. V lost 4 bases to trimming and J lost 0 bases; unmatched junction nucleotides: 5. The CDR3 extends over 16 amino acids. Germline V gene lookup returns CDR1 SGHDT and CDR2 YYEEEE. The CDR3, as DNA: TGTGCCAGCAGCCCGGGACTAGCGGGTATCTCCTACGAGCAGTACTTC. Translation: CASSPGLAGISYEQYF.

The chain combines TRBV6-5 with TRBJ1-2, with D possibly TRBD1 on 5 matching bases. The CDR3 contains 12 residues. Trimming stripped 6 bases from V and 8 bases from J, with 13 bases between. Per germline, CDR1 MNHEY and CDR2 SVGAGI. CDR3 in amino acids: CASRDRYMGYTF. Written as DNA, the CDR3 is TGTGCCAGCAGAGACAGATACATGGGCTACACCTTC.

V gene TRBV7-3 combines with J gene TRBJ2-3; D not resolved. Germline CDR1 and CDR2: SGHTA and FQGTGA. Trimming pared 5 bases from V and 10 bases from J, leaving 16 bases between. CDR3 size: 13 residues. The chain's CDR3 is CASSISLADAQYF. The CDR3 nucleotides read TGTGCCAGCAGCATAAGTCTGGCCGATGCGCAGTATTTT.

This chain joins TRBV6-5 and TRBJ2-2; 10 bases align to TRBD2. Looked up from germline, CDR1 is MNHEY and CDR2 is SVGAGI. J was trimmed by 5 bases and V by 2 bases; bases with no gene match: 2. This CDR3 region has 15 residues. CDR3 sequence (DNA): TGTGCCAGCAGTTACCTTAGCGGGGGGACCGGGGAGCTGTTTTTT. Residues: CASSYLSGGTGELFF.

The chain's CDR3 is CASSLAPGTRYTGELFF. In nucleotides, the CDR3 is TGTGCCAGCAGCTTAGCCCCCGGGACACGCTACACCGGGGAGCTGTTTTTT. The V and J genes are TRBV7-9 and TRBJ2-2, with D possibly TRBD1 on 6 matching bases. CDR3 length: 17 residues. With 0 bases removed from V and 3 bases from J, the gap between germline ends came to 14 bases. Germline CDR1 is SEHNR and CDR2 is FQNEAQ (reference sequence). The full variable domain, in which reference TRBV7-9 and TRBJ2-2 provide the parts outside the CDR3, is DTGVSQNPRHKITKRGQNVTFRCDPISEHNRLYWYRQTLGQGPEFLTYFQNEAQLEKSRLLSDRFSAERPKGSFSTLEIQRTEQGDSAMYLCASSLAPGTRYTGELFFGEGSRLTVL.

This chain links TRBV11-2 with TRBJ2-7; 8 bases line up with TRBD1. This CDR3 has 12 amino acids. With V trimmed by 5 bases and J by 7 bases, 4 bases remained unmatched. Per germline, CDR1 SGHAT and CDR2 FQNNGV. CDR3: CASSRQGLEQYF. In DNA, the CDR3 is TGTGCCAGCAGCAGACAGGGGTTGGAGCAGTACTTC. Supplemented by reference TRBV11-2 and TRBJ2-7, the full variable domain reads EAGVAQSPRYKIIEKRQSVAFWCNPISGHATLYWYQQILGQGPKLLIQFQNNGVVDDSQLPKDRFSAERLKGVDSTLKIQPAKLEDSAVYLCASSRQGLEQYFGPGTRLTVT.

This rearrangement joins TRBV7-6 to TRBJ2-7; perhaps TRBD1 as D (6 bases). V was trimmed by 5 bases and J by 0 bases, leaving 14 bases between them. CDR1 is SGHVS, CDR2 FNYEAQ, per germline. The CDR3 has 15 residues. CDR3 sequence (DNA): TGTGCCAGCAGCCCGGACAGCACAAGCTCCTACGAGCAGTACTTC. This codes for CASSPDSTSSYEQYF.

V and J are TRBV18 and TRBJ2-7, with TRBD2 matching 7 bases. Trimming took 4 bases from V and 2 from J; bases not matched to a gene: 11. Germline V CDR1 and CDR2: KGHSH, LQKENI. The CDR3 spans 16 residues. The DNA for the CDR3 is TGTGCCAGCTCACATACGTTGAGCGGGACGACCTACGAGCAGTACTTC. Translated: CASSHTLSGTTYEQYF.

This clone was detected only once. This chain connects TRBV11-3 to TRBJ1-1, with TRBD1 matching 9 bases. V trimming: 1 base; J trimming: 6 bases; junction bases outside the gene matches: 6. This CDR3 has 15 amino acids. CDR1 and CDR2 (germline): SGHNT, YENEEA. The CDR3 loop reads CASSLAGQGSSEAFF. For the CDR3, the DNA is TGTGCCAGCAGCTTAGCGGGACAGGGTAGCTCTGAAGCTTTCTTT.

The V gene is TRBV7-9, the J gene TRBJ2-7; 9 nucleotides line up with TRBD2. V lost 6 bases, J lost 3 bases, and 6 bases stayed unmatched. This CDR3 spans 14 amino acids. Germline CDR1 reads SEHNR; CDR2 reads FQNEAQ (reference sequence). The CDR3 reads CASRAGTSNYEQYF. CDR3 nucleotides: TGTGCCAGCAGGGCCGGGACTAGCAACTACGAGCAGTACTTC. Based on the CDR3 plus reference TRBV7-9 and TRBJ2-7, the full variable domain is DTGVSQNPRHKITKRGQNVTFRCDPISEHNRLYWYRQTLGQGPEFLTYFQNEAQLEKSRLLSDRFSAERPKGSFSTLEIQRTEQGDSAMYLCASRAGTSNYEQYFGPGTRLTVT.

The chain has TRBV28 and TRBJ1-2; 9 bases line up with TRBD1. The V and J ends lost 4 bases and 8 bases, in that order; junction bases with no gene match: 8. This CDR3 contains 14 residues. The germline V gene encodes CDR1 MDHEN and CDR2 SYDVKM. CDR3 DNA: TGTGCCAGCAGTTGGACAGGGGTGCTTCGGGGCTACACCTTC. Protein: CASSWTGVLRGYTF.

The V and J genes are TRBV7-9 and TRBJ1-1; no reliable D call. The CDR3 has 12 amino acids. Germline V lookup: CDR1 SEHNR, CDR2 FQNEAQ (reference sequence). The germline V and J ends were trimmed by 1 base and 4 bases, with 4 bases remaining between them. DNA for the CDR3: TGTGCCAGCAGCTTAGGTAGCACTGAAGCTTTCTTT. Encoded protein: CASSLGSTEAFF.

The chain uses TRBV6-5 and TRBJ2-5; a weak D match, TRBD2 (6 bases). V lost 6 bases to trimming and J lost 5 bases, with 13 bases between them. Germline CDR1 MNHEY, CDR2 SVGAGI. CDR3 length: 13 residues. CDR3 loop: CASSGTRRETQYF. The CDR3 coding sequence is TGTGCCAGCAGCGGGACTCGCAGGGAGACCCAGTACTTC.

This chain links TRBV6-6 with TRBJ1-2, with a weak D call TRBD1 (5 bases). Trimming removed 5 bases from V and 4 bases from J, with 14 bases in between. The CDR3 runs 14 residues. Germline assignment: CDR1 MNHNY and CDR2 SVGAGI (reference sequence). In nucleotides, the CDR3 is TGTGCCAGCAGTCCCCAGGGCCTCCTCTATGGCTACACCTTC. Translation gives CASSPQGLLYGYTF.

This clone appeared a few times. The chain combines TRBV7-2 with TRBJ1-2; D is perhaps TRBD1 (5 bases). Germline CDR1 and CDR2: SGHTA and FQGNSA. Deletions cut 6 bases from V and 4 bases from J, with 21 bases between. This CDR3 is 16 amino acids long. CDR3 DNA: TGTGCCAGCAGGATTATCGGGGGAGGGCAGATCTATGGCTACACCTTC. As protein: CASRIIGGGQIYGYTF.

This sequence joins TRBV4-1 and TRBJ1-1; TRBD1 might be the D (6 bases). Germline CDR1 reads MGHRA; CDR2 reads YSYEKL. The CDR3 is 16 residues long. With 0 bases removed from V and 1 base from J, the gap between germline ends came to 12 bases. The DNA of the CDR3 is TGCGCCAGCAGCCAAGATAGAGGGGGGGGGAACACTGAAGCTTTCTTT. It translates to CASSQDRGGGNTEAFF.

The chain combines TRBV9 with TRBJ1-3, with D unresolved. Germline CDR1 and CDR2: SGDLS and YYNGEE. V was trimmed by 2 bases and J by 0 bases, leaving 3 bases between them. This CDR3 comprises 13 residues. The CDR3: CASSVRSGNTIYF. CDR3 in DNA: TGTGCCAGCAGCGTGCGCTCTGGAAACACCATATATTTT.

The J gene is TRBJ2-3, the V gene TRBV5-5; a possible D gene is TRBD1 (5 bases). Germline V gene data show CDR1 as SGHKS and CDR2 as YYEKEE (reference sequence). CDR3 length: 17 residues. Deletions cut 1 base from V and 1 base from J, with 16 bases between. In DNA, the CDR3 is TGTGCCAGCAGCTTGAAACAGGAGAGGTTCCGCACAGATACGCAGTATTTT. Its translation is CASSLKQERFRTDTQYF. Supplemented by reference TRBV5-5 and TRBJ2-3, the full variable domain reads DAGVTQSPTHLIKTRGQQVTLRCSPISGHKSVSWYQQVLGQGPQFIFQYYEKEERGRGNFPDRFSARQFPNYSSELNVNALLLGDSALYLCASSLKQERFRTDTQYFGPGTRLTVL.

The V call is TRBV11-2, the J call TRBJ2-5; the D gene could be TRBD1 or TRBD2 (5 bases each). The J call may be mistaken, given a closer DNA end match to TRBJ2-7. Germline CDR1 and CDR2: SGHAT and FQNNGV. CDR3 size: 14 residues. The CDR3 is CASSLGTGGYEQYF. In DNA, the CDR3 is TGTGCCAGCAGCTTAGGAACTGGGGGCTACGAGCAGTACTTC.

Only one count was recorded for this clone. The gene calls are TRBV4-3 and TRBJ2-3; D might be TRBD2 (6 bases). CDR3 size: 15 residues. V gave up 2 bases and J gave up 4 bases, with 13 bases separating them. CDR1 and CDR2 (germline): LGHNA, YSLEER. The CDR3 bases are TGCGCCAGCAGCCAAATTGGAGGGGTGGCAGATACGCAGTATTTT. It encodes CASSQIGGVADTQYF.

The chain is built from TRBV6-5 and TRBJ1-2; 11 bases are shared with TRBD1. This CDR3 spans 13 amino acids. The V gene's germline CDR1 is MNHEY and CDR2 SVGAGI. The J segment lost 14 bases and the V segment lost 6 bases, leaving 11 bases of the junction unmatched. CDR3 DNA: TGTGCCAGCAGCCGTACCGACGGGACAGGGGGGACCTTC. Translation gives CASSRTDGTGGTF.